This T cell receptor (beta chain) was captured by sequencing in a study of Graves' ophthalmopathy and Graves' hyperthyroidism. Remarks on this clonotype: Its cognate antigen is unknown.

General study results and limits: In predicting ophthalmopathy progression, the model reached about 69% sensitivity and under 85% specificity.

Pregnancy or lactation, uncontrolled infections and other autoimmune diseases were grounds for excluding patients. The diagnosis was founded upon clinical symptoms, serum thyroxine, TRAb, thyroid ultrasound and orbital computed tomography. Fresh peripheral blood (about 9 ml) yielded the PBMCs. Beta-chain TCR CDR3 regions were amplified from RNA transcripts. The first round was an RT-PCR with HTBI primers, and the second round was a multiplex PCR. In TCRdb, the multiplex PCR reads were re-called with MiXCR into one record per CDR3 protein. The sample holds 200,000 to 250,000 distinct CDR3 sequences, about 22% seen once. The ends were cut back, 3 bases at V and 2 bases at J, with 8 bases in the middle. CDR1 is LNHDA and CDR2 is SQIVND in the germline V gene (reference sequence). The CDR3 is made up of 13 amino acids.

This sequence joins TRBV19 and TRBJ2-7; D gene uncertain. The sequence derives from a woman aged 50 to 60 with Graves' ophthalmopathy. The material sequenced was peripheral blood. The CDR3 is CASSIQPTYEQYF. CDR3 DNA: TGTGCCAGTAGTATCCAGCCCACCTACGAGCAGTACTTC.